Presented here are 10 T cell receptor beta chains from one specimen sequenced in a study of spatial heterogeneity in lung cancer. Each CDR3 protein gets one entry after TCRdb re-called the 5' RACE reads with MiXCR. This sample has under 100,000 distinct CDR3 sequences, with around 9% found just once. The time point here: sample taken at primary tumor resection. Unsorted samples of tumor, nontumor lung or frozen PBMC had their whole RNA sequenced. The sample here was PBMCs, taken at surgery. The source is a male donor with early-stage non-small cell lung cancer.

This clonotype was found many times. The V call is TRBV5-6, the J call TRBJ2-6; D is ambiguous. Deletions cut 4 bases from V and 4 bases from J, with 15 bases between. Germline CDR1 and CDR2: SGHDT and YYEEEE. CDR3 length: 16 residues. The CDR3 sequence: CASSGRSAWGANVLTF. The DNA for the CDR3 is TGTGCCAGCAGCGGACGCTCCGCTTGGGGGGCCAACGTCCTGACTTTC. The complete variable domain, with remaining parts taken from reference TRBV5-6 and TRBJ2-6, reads DAGVTQSPTHLIKTRGQQVTLRCSPKSGHDTVSWYQQALGQGPQFIFQYYEEEERQRGNFPDRFSGHQFPNYSSELNVNALLLGDSALYLCASSGRSAWGANVLTFGAGSRLTVL.

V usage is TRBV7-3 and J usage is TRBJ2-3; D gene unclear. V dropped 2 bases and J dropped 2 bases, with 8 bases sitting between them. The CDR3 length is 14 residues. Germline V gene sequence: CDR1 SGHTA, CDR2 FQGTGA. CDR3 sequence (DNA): TGTGCCAGCAGCTTACGGAACCCCACAGATACGCAGTATTTT. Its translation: CASSLRNPTDTQYF. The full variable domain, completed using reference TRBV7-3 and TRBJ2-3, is GAGVSQTPSNKVTEKGKYVELRCDPISGHTALYWYRQSLGQGPEFLIYFQGTGAADDSGLPNDRFFAVRPEGSVSTLKIQRTERGDSAVYLCASSLRNPTDTQYFGPGTRLTVL.

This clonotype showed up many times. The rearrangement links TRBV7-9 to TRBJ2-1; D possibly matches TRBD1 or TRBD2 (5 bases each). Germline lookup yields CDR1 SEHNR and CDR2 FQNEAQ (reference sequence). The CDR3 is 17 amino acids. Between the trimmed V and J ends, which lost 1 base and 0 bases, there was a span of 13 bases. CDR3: CASSLGGAGSSYNEQFF. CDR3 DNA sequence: TGTGCCAGCAGCTTAGGAGGGGCAGGGAGCTCCTACAATGAGCAGTTCTTC.

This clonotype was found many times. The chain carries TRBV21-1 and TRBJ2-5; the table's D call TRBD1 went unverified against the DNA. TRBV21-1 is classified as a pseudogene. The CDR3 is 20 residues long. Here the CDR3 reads CASSKIKGSGTESSEETQYF. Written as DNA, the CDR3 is TGTGCCAGCAGCAAAATAAAGGGTTCCGGGACCGAATCCTCCGAAGAGACCCAGTACTTC.

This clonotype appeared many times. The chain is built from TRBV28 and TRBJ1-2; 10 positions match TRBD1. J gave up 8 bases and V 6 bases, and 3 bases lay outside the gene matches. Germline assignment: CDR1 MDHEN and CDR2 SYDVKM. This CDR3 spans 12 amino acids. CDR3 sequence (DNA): TGTGCCAGCAGGACAGGGGGCTGGGGCTACACCTTC. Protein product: CASRTGGWGYTF.

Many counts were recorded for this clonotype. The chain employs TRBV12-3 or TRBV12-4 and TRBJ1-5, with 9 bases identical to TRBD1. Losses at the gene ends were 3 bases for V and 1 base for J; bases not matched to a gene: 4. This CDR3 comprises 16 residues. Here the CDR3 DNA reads TGTGCCAGCAGTTTGGGACAGGGTGGGAGCAATCAGCCCCAGCATTTT. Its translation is CASSLGQGGSNQPQHF.

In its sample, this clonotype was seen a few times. CDR3 loop: CASSVGGLATDTQYF. CDR3 coding DNA: TGTGCCAGCAGCGTAGGGGGACTAGCAACAGATACGCAGTATTTT. The rearrangement joins TRBV9 to TRBJ2-3; 9 positions match TRBD2. V shed 0 bases and J 3 bases; nucleotides not matched to a gene: 2. Germline loops: CDR1 SGDLS, CDR2 YYNGEE. The CDR3 is 15 amino acids.

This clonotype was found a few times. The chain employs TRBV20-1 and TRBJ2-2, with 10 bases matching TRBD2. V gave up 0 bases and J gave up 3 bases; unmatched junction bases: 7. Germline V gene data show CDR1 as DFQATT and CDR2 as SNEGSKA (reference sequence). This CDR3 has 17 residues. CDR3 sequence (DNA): TGCAGTGCTAGAGATCCCTCGAGCGGGGGGGACACCGGGGAGCTGTTTTTT. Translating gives CSARDPSSGGDTGELFF.

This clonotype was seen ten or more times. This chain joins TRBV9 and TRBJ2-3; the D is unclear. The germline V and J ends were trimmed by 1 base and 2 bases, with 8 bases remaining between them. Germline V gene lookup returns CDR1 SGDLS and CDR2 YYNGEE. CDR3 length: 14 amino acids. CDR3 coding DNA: TGTGCCAGCAGCGTACGGGCAGCCACAGATACGCAGTATTTT. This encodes CASSVRAATDTQYF.

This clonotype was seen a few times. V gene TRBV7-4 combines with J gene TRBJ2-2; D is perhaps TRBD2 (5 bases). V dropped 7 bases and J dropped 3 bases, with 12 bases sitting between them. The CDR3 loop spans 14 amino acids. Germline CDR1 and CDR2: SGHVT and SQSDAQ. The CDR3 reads CASTPGLHTGELFF. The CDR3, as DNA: TGTGCCAGCACCCCTGGACTTCACACCGGGGAGCTGTTTTTT.